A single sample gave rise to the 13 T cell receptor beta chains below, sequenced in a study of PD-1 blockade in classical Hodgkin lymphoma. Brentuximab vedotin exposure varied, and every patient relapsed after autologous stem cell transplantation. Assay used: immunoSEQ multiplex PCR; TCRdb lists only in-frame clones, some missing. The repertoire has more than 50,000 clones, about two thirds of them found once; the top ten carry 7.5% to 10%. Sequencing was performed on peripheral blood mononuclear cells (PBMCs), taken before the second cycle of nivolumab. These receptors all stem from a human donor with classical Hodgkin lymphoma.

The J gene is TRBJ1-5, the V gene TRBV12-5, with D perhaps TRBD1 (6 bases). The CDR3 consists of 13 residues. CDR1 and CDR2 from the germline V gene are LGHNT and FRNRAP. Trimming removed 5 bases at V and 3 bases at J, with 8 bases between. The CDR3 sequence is CASGTGPNQPQHF. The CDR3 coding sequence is TGTGCTAGTGGTACAGGGCCCAATCAGCCCCAGCATTTT.

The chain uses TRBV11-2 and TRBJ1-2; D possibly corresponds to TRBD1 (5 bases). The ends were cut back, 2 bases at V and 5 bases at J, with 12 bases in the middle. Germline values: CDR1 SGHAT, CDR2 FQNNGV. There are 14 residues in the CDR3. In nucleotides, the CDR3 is TGTGCCAGCAGCTTATATGGGGCAGGGTATGGCTACACCTTC. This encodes CASSLYGAGYGYTF. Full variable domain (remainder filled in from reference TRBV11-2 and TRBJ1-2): EAGVAQSPRYKIIEKRQSVAFWCNPISGHATLYWYQQILGQGPKLLIQFQNNGVVDDSQLPKDRFSAERLKGVDSTLKIQPAKLEDSAVYLCASSLYGAGYGYTFGSGTRLTVV.

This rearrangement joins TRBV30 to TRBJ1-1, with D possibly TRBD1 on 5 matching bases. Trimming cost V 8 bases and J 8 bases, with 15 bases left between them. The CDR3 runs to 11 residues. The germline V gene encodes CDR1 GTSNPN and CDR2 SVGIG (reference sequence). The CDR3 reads CAGTSLREAFF. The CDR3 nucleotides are TGTGCCGGGACTTCTCTAAGGGAAGCTTTCTTT.

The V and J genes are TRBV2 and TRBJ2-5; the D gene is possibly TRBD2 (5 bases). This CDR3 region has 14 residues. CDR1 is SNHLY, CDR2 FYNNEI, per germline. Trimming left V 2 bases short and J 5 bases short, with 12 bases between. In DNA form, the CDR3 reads TGTGCCAGCAGTGAAATGGTACGAGGGGAGACCCAGTACTTC. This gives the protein CASSEMVRGETQYF.

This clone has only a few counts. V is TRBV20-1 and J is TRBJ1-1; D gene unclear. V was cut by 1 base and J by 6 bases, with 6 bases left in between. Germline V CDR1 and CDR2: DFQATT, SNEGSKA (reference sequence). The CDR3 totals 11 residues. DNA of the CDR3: TGCAGTGCTAGAGGTGGGGCTGAAGCTTTCTTT. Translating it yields CSARGGAEAFF.

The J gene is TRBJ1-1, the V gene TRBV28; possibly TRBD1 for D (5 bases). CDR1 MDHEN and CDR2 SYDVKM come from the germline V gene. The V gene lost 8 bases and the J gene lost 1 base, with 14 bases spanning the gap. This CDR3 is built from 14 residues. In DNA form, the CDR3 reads TGTGCCAGCTGGCCGGGGGAGCGGAACACTGAAGCTTTCTTT. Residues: CASWPGERNTEAFF. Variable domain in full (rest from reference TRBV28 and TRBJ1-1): DVKVTQSSRYLVKRTGEKVFLECVQDMDHENMFWYRQDPGLGLRLIYFSYDVKMKEKGDIPEGYSVSREKKERFSLILESASTNQTSMYLCASWPGERNTEAFFGQGTRLTVV.

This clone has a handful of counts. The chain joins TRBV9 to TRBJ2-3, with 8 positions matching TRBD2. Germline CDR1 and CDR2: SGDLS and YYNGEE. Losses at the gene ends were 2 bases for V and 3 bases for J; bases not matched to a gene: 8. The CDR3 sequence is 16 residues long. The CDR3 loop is CASSVFSGEGTDTQYF. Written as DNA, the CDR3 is TGTGCCAGCAGCGTGTTTAGCGGGGAAGGGACAGATACGCAGTATTTT.

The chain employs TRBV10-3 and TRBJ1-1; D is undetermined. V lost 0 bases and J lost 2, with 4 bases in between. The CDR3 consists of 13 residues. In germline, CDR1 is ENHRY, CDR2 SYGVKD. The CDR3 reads CAISESRNTEAFF. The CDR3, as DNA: TGTGCCATCAGTGAGTCGAGAAACACTGAAGCTTTCTTT.

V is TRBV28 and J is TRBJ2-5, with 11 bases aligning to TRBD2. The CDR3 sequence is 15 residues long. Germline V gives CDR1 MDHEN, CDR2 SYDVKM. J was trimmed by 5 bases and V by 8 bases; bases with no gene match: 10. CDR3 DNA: TGTGCCAGCGCCCGACTAGCGGGGTCCAGGGAGACCCAGTACTTC. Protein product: CASARLAGSRETQYF.

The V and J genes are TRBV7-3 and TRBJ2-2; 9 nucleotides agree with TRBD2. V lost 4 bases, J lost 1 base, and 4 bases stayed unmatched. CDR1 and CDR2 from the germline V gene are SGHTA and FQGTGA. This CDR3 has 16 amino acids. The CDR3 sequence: CASSSTSGGNTGELFF. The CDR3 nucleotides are TGTGCCAGCAGCTCGACTAGCGGTGGGAACACCGGGGAGCTGTTTTTT.

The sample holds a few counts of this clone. The CDR3 sequence is CASILRGGGVNTEAFF. DNA of the CDR3: TGTGCCAGTATTCTCCGAGGGGGAGGGGTAAACACTGAAGCTTTCTTT. The V gene is TRBV19, the J gene TRBJ1-1; TRBD1 might be the D (6 bases). CDR1 and CDR2 from the germline V gene are LNHDA and SQIVND (reference sequence). Trimming took 7 bases from V and 2 from J, leaving 20 bases between them. The CDR3 has 16 residues.

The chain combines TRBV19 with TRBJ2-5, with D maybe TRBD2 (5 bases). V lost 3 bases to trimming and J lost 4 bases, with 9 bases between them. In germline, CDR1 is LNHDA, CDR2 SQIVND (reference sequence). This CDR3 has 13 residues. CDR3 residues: CASSIGLAETQYF. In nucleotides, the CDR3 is TGTGCCAGTAGTATTGGGCTAGCAGAGACCCAGTACTTC.

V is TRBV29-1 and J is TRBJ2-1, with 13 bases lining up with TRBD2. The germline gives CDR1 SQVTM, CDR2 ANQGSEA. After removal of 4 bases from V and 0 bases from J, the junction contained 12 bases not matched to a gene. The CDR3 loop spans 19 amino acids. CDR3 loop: CSVGLTSGRLRSSYNEQFF. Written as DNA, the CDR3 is TGCAGCGTTGGGCTGACTAGCGGGAGGCTCAGAAGCTCCTACAATGAGCAGTTCTTC.